This T cell receptor beta chain was captured by sequencing in a study of OX40 agonist ivuxolimab in advanced cancers. Study in general: Age averaged approximately 60 years (range about 23 to 80), and 70% to 85% were male. Anti-PD-1, anti-PD-L1 or anti-CTLA-4 therapy given earlier was allowed, and 40% had some. The study's findings and limits: Doses of 0.1 to 3.0 mg/kg were accompanied by clonal expansion of CD4+ and CD8+ blood T cells by week 6.

The protocol was immunoSEQ multiplex PCR, while the TCRdb copy is restricted to in-frame clones and leaves out a portion. The table includes around 30,000 clones, roughly 91% detected once. Per germline, CDR1 MNHEY and CDR2 SVGAGI. With 6 bases clipped from V and 6 bases from J, the junction kept 8 bases outside the gene matches. This CDR3 is 13 amino acids long. In regard to this clone: Its antigen is unknown.

Autoimmune disease history or systemic immunosuppression barred patients. The source is an adult with an advanced solid tumor such as melanoma, head and neck, liver or kidney cancer. This chain connects TRBV6-5 to TRBJ2-7, with 7 bases fitting TRBD1. Sequenced material: CD4+ or CD8+ T cells sorted from blood, taken in a trial of the OX40 agonist ivuxolimab. The CDR3 nucleotides read TGTGCCAGCAGCCGGATGAGGGGGCGCGAGCAGTACTTC. Translated: CASSRMRGREQYF.